This T cell receptor beta chain is drawn from a study of blood T cells in healthy people across ages. Through a sample-barcoded 5' primer and a J-beta primer mix, a second PCR was run for roughly 6 to 11 cycles. TCRdb passed the 5' RACE reads through MiXCR, listing each CDR3 protein once. The repertoire has over 1,300,000 distinct CDR3 sequences, approximately 63% of them found once; the top ten carry approximately 7%. This clonotype has a handful of counts. Antigen unknown. Study findings and constraints: The recorded TCR beta diversity per million T cells decreased in a roughly linear manner with age.

This CDR3 has 12 residues. CDR1 and CDR2 from the germline V gene are MNHEY and SMNVEV (reference sequence). Trimming pared 6 bases from V and 8 bases from J, leaving 13 bases between. This chain uses TRBV27 with TRBJ1-1; TRBD1 might be the D (6 bases). The source of this sequence is a man between 18 and 29 years old in good health. Material for sequencing was blood. The CDR3 DNA is TGTGCCAGCAGGACGGCCGGGACAGAAGCTTTCTTT. Translated: CASRTAGTEAFF.